These 2 T cell receptor beta chains were all obtained from the same sample, sequenced in a study of T-cell reconstitution after alpha-beta-depleted transplantation in children. Preparation of the TCRbeta library involved a method that used unique molecular identifiers. TCRdb reprocessed the PCR reads with MiXCR, giving one entry per CDR3 protein. Altogether more than 200,000 distinct CDR3 sequences are present, roughly 8.3% being singletons, with the ten largest covering 35% to 40%. The source was PBMCs, mostly from graft donor cells, collected 360 days after TCRalphabeta/CD19-depleted stem cell transplant. The source of these receptors is a male patient aged 2-15 years who had a stem cell transplant for acute myeloid leukemia, so the T cells may come from the graft donor.

This chain uses TRBV30 with TRBJ1-5; D is undetermined. The CDR3 runs to 12 residues. V lost 4 bases and J 3 bases, leaving 7 bases between the germline ends. Germline lookup yields CDR1 GTSNPN and CDR2 SVGIG (reference sequence). The CDR3: CAWNMNNQPQHF. Here the CDR3 DNA reads TGTGCCTGGAATATGAACAATCAGCCCCAGCATTTT.

V is TRBV12-3 or TRBV12-4 and J is TRBJ2-7; tentatively, D is TRBD2 (5 bases). V was cut by 5 bases and J by 6 bases, with 35 bases left in between. This CDR3 contains 20 residues. CDR3 nucleotide sequence: TGTGCCAGCAGTCGAATTGGACTTACCGTAGGCCCCCCTGCGGAAGGCGAGCAGTACTTC. Translation: CASSRIGLTVGPPAEGEQYF.